The table lists the clone carrying this TCR beta chain with many counts. A library of TCRbeta sequences, prepared with unique molecular identifiers, was generated. TCRdb recomputed calls from the PCR reads with MiXCR, one row per CDR3 protein. This table holds about 610,000 distinct CDR3 sequences, under 12% found once. Per the germline V gene, CDR1 is DFQATT and CDR2 is SNEGSKA (reference sequence). V lost 0 bases to trimming and J lost 4 bases, with 16 bases between them. The length of the CDR3 is 15 residues. The sample comes from a study of T-cell reconstitution after alpha-beta-depleted transplantation in children.

This TCR was recovered from a human donor who donated a stem cell graft to a child with acute myeloid leukemia. V is TRBV20-1 and J is TRBJ2-7; tentatively, D is TRBD2 (6 bases). Sequences were derived from PBMCs from the stem cell graft donor, sampled from the stem cell graft. For the CDR3, the DNA is TGCAGTGCTAGAGATGGCGCTAGCGTAGTTTACGAGCAGTACTTC. It codes for CSARDGASVVYEQYF.